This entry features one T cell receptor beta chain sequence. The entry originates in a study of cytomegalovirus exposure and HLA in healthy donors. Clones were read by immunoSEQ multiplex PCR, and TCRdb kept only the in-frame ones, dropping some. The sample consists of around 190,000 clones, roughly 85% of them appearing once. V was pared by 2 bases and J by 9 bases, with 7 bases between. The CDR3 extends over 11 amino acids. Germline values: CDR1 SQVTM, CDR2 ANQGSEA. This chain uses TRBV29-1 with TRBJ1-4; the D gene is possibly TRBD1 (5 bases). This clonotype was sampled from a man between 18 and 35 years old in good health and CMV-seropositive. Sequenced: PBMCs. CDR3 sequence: CSVEKGKKLFF. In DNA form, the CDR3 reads TGCAGCGTTGAAAAGGGGAAAAAACTGTTTTTT.